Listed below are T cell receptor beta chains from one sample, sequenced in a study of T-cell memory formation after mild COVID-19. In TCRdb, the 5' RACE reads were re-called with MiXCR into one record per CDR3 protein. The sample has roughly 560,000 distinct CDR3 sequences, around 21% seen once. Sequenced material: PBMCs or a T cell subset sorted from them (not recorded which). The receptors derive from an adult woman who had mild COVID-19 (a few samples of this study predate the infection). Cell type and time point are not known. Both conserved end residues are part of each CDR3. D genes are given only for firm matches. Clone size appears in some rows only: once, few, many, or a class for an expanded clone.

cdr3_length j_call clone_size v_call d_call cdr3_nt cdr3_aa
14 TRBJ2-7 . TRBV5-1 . TGCGCCAGCAGCACAAAGGGGGTATCCTACGAGCAGTACTTC CASSTKGVSYEQYF
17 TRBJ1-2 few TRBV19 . TGTGCCAGTAGTCAGTTGATGGGGCTCCCCAGGACCTATGGCTACACCTTC CASSQLMGLPRTYGYTF
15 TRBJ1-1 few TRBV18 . TGTGCCAGCTCTCAAGCTGGGGGTCTGAGTACTGAAGCTTTCTTT CASSQAGGLSTEAFF
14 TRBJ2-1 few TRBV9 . TGTGCCAGCAGCGCAGGGGGGCCGGGTCTCGAGCAGTTCTTC CASSAGGPGLEQFF
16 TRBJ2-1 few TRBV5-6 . TGTGCCAGCAGCTTGGAGGAGGTTAGCTCCTACAATGAGCAGTTCTTC CASSLEEVSSYNEQFF
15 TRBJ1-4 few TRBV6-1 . TGTGCCAGCACCTTCGTCGGAGCCAATAATGAAAAACTGTTTTTT CASTFVGANNEKLFF
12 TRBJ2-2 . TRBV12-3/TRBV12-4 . TGTGCCAGCAGGACTAACACCGGGGAGCTGTTTTTT CASRTNTGELFF
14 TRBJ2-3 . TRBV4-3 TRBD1 TGCGCCAGCAGCCCAGGGGGAATCACAGATACGCAGTATTTT CASSPGGITDTQYF
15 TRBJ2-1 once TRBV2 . TGTGCCAGCAGGGGTGGGTTCCTCTCCTACAATGAGCAGTTCTTC CASRGGFLSYNEQFF
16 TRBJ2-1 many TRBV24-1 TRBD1 TGTGCCACCAGTGATTCGACAGGGGGTGGTTGGAATGAGCAGTTCTTC CATSDSTGGGWNEQFF